The 25 T cell receptor beta chains listed next were all sequenced from one sample in a study of cytomegalovirus exposure and HLA in healthy donors (dated 2017 in TCRdb). Libraries were prepared through the immunoSEQ multiplex PCR assay. For the multiplex PCR, a mixture combining 60 forward primers for TCR Vbeta segments and 13 reverse primers for TCR Jbeta segments was used. The clones in this table, taken by TCRdb from immuneACCESS, are in-frame only. Not every clone is retained; where verified, under half of the shortfall comes from an unresolved V gene, and the cause of the rest is unknown. The sample contains 150,000 to 200,000 clones, 65% to 80% of them found a single time. The leading ten clones occupy roughly 2% of the sample. Sequencing was carried out using PBMCs. All receptors derive from a female donor in good health and CMV-seronegative.

This clone has a handful of counts. The chain couples TRBV7-2 to TRBJ2-7, with TRBD2 identical over 8 bases. V lost 5 bases, J lost 5 bases, and 14 bases stayed unmatched. CDR1 is SGHTA, CDR2 FQGNSA, per germline. The CDR3 contains 16 residues. Here the CDR3 DNA reads TGTGCCAGCAGCGTCGGCGGCGGGGGGTTAAGAAACGAGCAGTACTTC. This gives the protein CASSVGGGGLRNEQYF.

This chain connects TRBV6-1 to TRBJ1-6; no firm D call. CDR1 and CDR2 from the germline V gene are MNHNS and SASEGT. The CDR3 runs to 16 residues. The germline V and J ends were trimmed by 0 bases and 10 bases, with 16 bases remaining between them. The DNA for the CDR3 is TGTGCCAGCAGTGAAGCGGGAGGGATCAACGGATCACCCCTCCACTTT. It translates to CASSEAGGINGSPLHF.

The chain has TRBV30 and TRBJ1-3; the match to TRBD1 covers 9 bases. Germline CDR1 reads GTSNPN; CDR2 reads SVGIG (reference sequence). The length of the CDR3 is 11 residues. The junction had 3 bases not matched to a gene; V was cut back by 5 bases and J by 10 bases. Written as DNA, the CDR3 is TGTGCCTGGGGGACAGGGAGTACCATATATTTT. It translates to CAWGTGSTIYF.

The rearrangement uses TRBV5-1 and TRBJ2-7, with 8 bases aligning to TRBD1. The CDR3 is 14 residues long. CDR1 is SGHRS, CDR2 YFSETQ, per germline. The V and J ends lost 9 bases and 2 bases, in that order; junction bases with no gene match: 10. CDR3: CATSRDRLPYEQYF. The CDR3, as DNA: TGCGCCACCTCACGGGACAGGCTTCCCTACGAGCAGTACTTC.

This clone was seen more than once but under ten times. The chain uses TRBV5-1 and TRBJ1-3; D not resolved. Germline CDR1 and CDR2: SGHRS and YFSETQ. Trimming took 1 base from V and 4 from J, leaving 9 bases between them. There are 14 residues in the CDR3. Here the CDR3 reads CASSLRDPGNTIYF. The DNA for the CDR3 is TGCGCCAGCAGCTTGCGGGATCCCGGAAACACCATATATTTT.

V gene TRBV6-5 combines with J gene TRBJ1-1; D remains unclear. This CDR3 comprises 14 residues. The V gene's germline CDR1 is MNHEY and CDR2 SVGAGI. Trimming shortened V by 5 bases and J by 6 bases, and 16 bases separated the two germline ends. The CDR3 loop reads CASSPRESPSEAFF. The DNA for the CDR3 is TGTGCCAGCAGTCCAAGAGAATCTCCCTCTGAAGCTTTCTTT.

This chain joins TRBV9 and TRBJ1-3; D might be TRBD1 (6 bases). V was pared by 3 bases and J by 0 bases, with 16 bases between. The V gene's germline CDR1 is SGDLS and CDR2 YYNGEE. CDR3 length equals 17 residues. CDR3 in DNA: TGTGCCAGCAGCGCTCTCGACAGGCAGAGCTCTGGAAACACCATATATTTT. Translated, it gives CASSALDRQSSGNTIYF.

This rearrangement joins TRBV6-1 to TRBJ2-3; TRBD1 aligns across 8 bases. There are 15 residues in the CDR3. V trimming: 6 bases; J trimming: 1 base; junction bases outside the gene matches: 6. Germline V gives CDR1 MNHNS, CDR2 SASEGT. The CDR3 coding sequence is TGTGCCAGCAGCGCCCAGGGGGCCGGCACAGATACGCAGTATTTT. It encodes CASSAQGAGTDTQYF.

V gene TRBV9 combines with J gene TRBJ1-4; D is unclear. Trimming took 3 bases from V and 4 from J, leaving 10 bases between them. Germline V gene sequence: CDR1 SGDLS, CDR2 YYNGEE. The CDR3 has 14 amino acids. CDR3 residues: CASSAGGLNEKLFF. The CDR3 DNA reads TGTGCCAGCAGCGCCGGCGGCCTTAATGAAAAACTGTTTTTT. Full variable domain (rest looked up from reference TRBV9 and TRBJ1-4): DSGVTQTPKHLITATGQRVTLRCSPRSGDLSVYWYQQSLDQGLQFLIQYYNGEERAKGNILERFSAQQFPDLHSELNLSSLELGDSALYFCASSAGGLNEKLFFGSGTQLSVL.

There are a few counts of this clone. J is TRBJ2-2 and V is TRBV6-6; D is unresolved. The V gene lost 6 bases and the J gene lost 4 bases, with 12 bases spanning the gap. This CDR3 is built from 14 residues. Germline lookup yields CDR1 MNHNY and CDR2 SVGAGI (reference sequence). For the CDR3, the DNA is TGTGCCAGCAGCTACGTTATGAGCACCGGGGAGCTGTTTTTT. It yields the protein CASSYVMSTGELFF.

The genes are TRBV7-8 and TRBJ2-7; a weak D match, TRBD2 (5 bases). Per germline, CDR1 SGHVS and CDR2 FQNEAQ. V gave up 5 bases and J gave up 2 bases, with 10 bases separating them. The CDR3 runs to 13 residues. DNA for the CDR3: TGTGCCAGCAGCCCCCCGGGGACCTACGAGCAGTACTTC. It encodes CASSPPGTYEQYF. Filled out from reference TRBV7-8 and TRBJ2-7, the complete variable domain reads GAGVSQSPRYKVAKRGQDVALRCDPISGHVSLFWYQQALGQGPEFLTYFQNEAQLDKSGLPSDRFFAERPEGSVSTLKIQRTQQEDSAVYLCASSPPGTYEQYFGPGTRLTVT.

This clone was counted a few times. This chain joins TRBV7-3 and TRBJ2-1, with 10 bases lining up with TRBD2. Germline V lookup: CDR1 SGHTA, CDR2 FQGTGA. Germline trimming cut 2 bases from V and 9 bases from J; bases unmatched to any gene: 25. This CDR3 has 21 residues. In DNA, the CDR3 is TGTGCCAGCAGCTTAGAACATGGCCTAGCGGGGGCGAGCGGACCGCAGGGTGAGCAGTTCTTC. Translating it yields CASSLEHGLAGASGPQGEQFF.

Of note for this clone: The junction differs from germline at one of its ends, possibly a read error. The genes are TRBV11-2 and TRBJ2-1; D not resolved. This CDR3 has 14 residues. The V gene's germline CDR1 is SGHAT and CDR2 FQNNGV. The CDR3 reads CVSSLESSVSEQFF. The CDR3 nucleotides are TGTGTCAGCAGCTTAGAATCTTCGGTGTCGGAGCAGTTCTTC.

This clone occurred a few times. The rearrangement uses TRBV7-2 and TRBJ2-1; 12 bases fit TRBD2. Unmatched junction bases numbered 6, after V lost 2 bases and J lost 10 bases. This CDR3 comprises 15 residues. Per the germline V gene, CDR1 is SGHTA and CDR2 is FQGNSA. As DNA, the CDR3 is TGTGCCAGCAGCTTACGACTAGCGGGAGATCGGGAGCAGTTCTTC. It encodes CASSLRLAGDREQFF. Supplemented by reference TRBV7-2 and TRBJ2-1, the full variable domain reads GAGVSQSPSNKVTEKGKDVELRCDPISGHTALYWYRQSLGQGLEFLIYFQGNSAPDKSGLPSDRFSAERTGGSVSTLTIQRTQQEDSAVYLCASSLRLAGDREQFFGPGTRLTVL.

V gene TRBV4-1 combines with J gene TRBJ1-1, with D perhaps TRBD1 (5 bases). This CDR3 contains 16 residues. Between the trimmed V and J ends, which lost 0 bases and 1 base, there was a span of 12 bases. Germline values: CDR1 MGHRA, CDR2 YSYEKL. DNA of the CDR3: TGCGCCAGCAGCCAAGAATTCCGACAGCCGAACACTGAAGCTTTCTTT. It yields the protein CASSQEFRQPNTEAFF.

CDR3 sequence (DNA): TGTGCCAGCAGCTCGGGACAGACGAGTGAAAAACTGTTTTTT. Protein: CASSSGQTSEKLFF. The chain employs TRBV7-8 and TRBJ1-4; the match to TRBD1 covers 7 bases. Per germline, CDR1 SGHVS and CDR2 FQNEAQ. This CDR3 has 14 residues. V lost 4 bases and J lost 7; bases outside the gene matches: 6.

This clone has a handful of counts. The chain recombines TRBV6-1 with TRBJ1-4; 10 positions agree with TRBD1. The CDR3 consists of 15 residues. The ends lost 6 bases at V and 5 bases at J; junction bases unmatched: 6. Germline V CDR1 and CDR2: MNHNS, SASEGT. The CDR3 reads CASSDPGQGNEKLFF. The CDR3 nucleotides read TGTGCCAGCAGCGATCCGGGACAGGGGAATGAAAAACTGTTTTTT.

V is TRBV27 and J is TRBJ2-1; 8 nucleotides agree with TRBD2. Germline V CDR1 and CDR2: MNHEY, SMNVEV (reference sequence). The junction had 16 bases not matched to a gene; V was cut back by 3 bases and J by 9 bases. The CDR3 covers 17 residues. CDR3 bases: TGTGCCAGCAGTTTCCCGACCTCCGGGACTAGAACGGGTGAGCAGTTCTTC. This sequence encodes CASSFPTSGTRTGEQFF.

The chain employs TRBV7-9 and TRBJ2-7; 12 nucleotides line up with TRBD2. J lost 3 bases, V lost 1 base, and 4 bases had no gene match. The CDR3 is 16 amino acids. Germline V gene data show CDR1 as SEHNR and CDR2 as FQNEAQ (reference sequence). The CDR3 protein is CASSLGGLAGRYEQYF. The CDR3 nucleotides read TGTGCCAGCAGCTTAGGGGGACTAGCGGGCCGCTACGAGCAGTACTTC.

J is TRBJ1-2 and V is TRBV5-8; TRBD1 aligns across 9 bases. V shed 1 base and J 5 bases; nucleotides not matched to a gene: 6. Germline lookup yields CDR1 SGHTS and CDR2 YDEGEE. This CDR3 region has 15 residues. The CDR3 DNA sequence: TGTGCCAGCAGCTTGCGACGGGACAGGGAGTATGGCTACACCTTC. Residues: CASSLRRDREYGYTF. The full variable domain, its missing parts supplied by reference TRBV5-8 and TRBJ1-2, is EAGVTQSPTHLIKTRGQQATLRCSPISGHTSVYWYQQALGLGLQFLLWYDEGEERNRGNFPPRFSGRQFPNYSSELNVNALELEDSALYLCASSLRRDREYGYTFGSGTRLTVV.

The chain couples TRBV14 to TRBJ2-6; D is uncertain. V was trimmed by 3 bases and J by 3 bases, leaving 6 bases between them. The CDR3 sequence is 14 residues long. CDR1 is SGHDN, CDR2 FVKESK, per germline. The CDR3 loop reads CASSQGRGANVLTF. In nucleotides, the CDR3 is TGTGCCAGCAGCCAGGGCCGTGGGGCCAACGTCCTGACTTTC.

The rearrangement links TRBV28 to TRBJ1-2, with D possibly TRBD1 on 5 matching bases. The CDR3 is 14 amino acids. Deletions cut 5 bases from V and 2 bases from J, with 12 bases between. CDR1 and CDR2 from the germline V gene are MDHEN and SYDVKM. This CDR3 reads CASSPAGPNYGYTF. CDR3 sequence (DNA): TGTGCCAGCAGTCCAGCAGGGCCAAACTATGGCTACACCTTC.

The chain links TRBV29-1 to TRBJ1-2; D gene uncertain. In germline, CDR1 is SQVTM, CDR2 ANQGSEA. Trimming removed 7 bases at V and 0 bases at J, with 12 bases between. This CDR3 is 13 amino acids long. The CDR3 loop is CSALPPSNYGYTF. The CDR3 DNA sequence: TGCAGCGCCCTACCCCCTTCTAACTATGGCTACACCTTC.

The CDR3 is CASSPNHGTGLTEAFF. The DNA for the CDR3 is TGCGCCAGCAGCCCCAACCACGGGACAGGGCTCACTGAAGCTTTCTTT. V gene TRBV5-1 combines with J gene TRBJ1-1, with 9 nucleotides matching TRBD1. V gave up 4 bases and J gave up 4 bases; unmatched junction bases: 11. Germline lookup yields CDR1 SGHRS and CDR2 YFSETQ. This CDR3 is built from 16 residues.

This clone was detected a few times. V and J are TRBV7-8 and TRBJ2-3; 11 positions agree with TRBD2. The CDR3 runs 16 residues. The germline gives CDR1 SGHVS, CDR2 FQNEAQ. The trim removed 4 bases at V and 4 bases at J, leaving 7 bases unmatched. CDR3 in amino acids: CASSYLAGGTPDTQYF. The CDR3 DNA is TGTGCCAGCAGCTACCTAGCGGGAGGTACCCCAGATACGCAGTATTTT.